This section outlines one T cell receptor beta chain sequence together with its context. The data stem from a study of blood T cell repertoires in COVID-19. Study as a whole: The United States, Italy and Spain supplied acute and convalescent COVID-19 samples.

In the authors' methods: Amplification from reference gene primers served as the basis for estimated nucleated cell counts. Data came from immunoSEQ multiplex PCR; TCRdb stores just in-frame clones and leaves some out. The V and J calls and clone size come from that table; D and trimming were worked out from the DNA. The table has around 110,000 clones, 82% seen once. Germline CDR1 and CDR2: WSHSY and SAAADI. This CDR3 spans 15 amino acids. Trimming cost V 7 bases and J 6 bases; bases outside gene matches: 13. This chain connects TRBV10-2 to TRBJ1-2; TRBD1 aligns across 8 bases. The sample taken for sequencing was peripheral blood. The clonotype comes from a woman aged 70-85 years with acute or convalescent COVID-19. This chain's CDR3 is CASKGDRGFSHGYTF. Here the CDR3 DNA reads TGCGCCAGCAAAGGCGACAGGGGTTTTTCGCATGGCTACACCTTC.